The 27 T cell receptor beta chains presented below share a single source sample, sequenced in a study of blood T cell repertoires in COVID-19. Here immunoSEQ multiplex PCR was the method, and the copy in TCRdb shows in-frame clones only, minus some. The sample has over 20,000 clones, 80% to 95% seen once. Material: peripheral blood. These receptors all stem from a man between 65 and 79 years old with acute or convalescent COVID-19.

The genes are TRBV7-8 and TRBJ1-2, with D possibly matching TRBD1 (6 bases). The CDR3 contains 13 residues. V shed 5 bases and J shed 2 bases, with 9 bases lying between them. Per germline, CDR1 SGHVS and CDR2 FQNEAQ. The CDR3 is CASSRGQNYGYTF. For the CDR3, the DNA is TGTGCCAGCAGCCGCGGACAGAACTATGGCTACACCTTC. Combining the CDR3 with reference TRBV7-8 and TRBJ1-2 gives the whole variable domain GAGVSQSPRYKVAKRGQDVALRCDPISGHVSLFWYQQALGQGPEFLTYFQNEAQLDKSGLPSDRFFAERPEGSVSTLKIQRTQQEDSAVYLCASSRGQNYGYTFGSGTRLTVV.

A single count supports this clone. The chain links TRBV10-2 to TRBJ2-7, with 9 bases fitting TRBD1. The CDR3 extends over 14 amino acids. In germline, CDR1 is WSHSY, CDR2 SAAADI. J lost 2 bases, V lost 2 bases, and 1 base had no gene match. The CDR3 is CASSEGTGTYEQYF. The CDR3 bases are TGCGCCAGCAGTGAGGGGACAGGGACCTACGAGCAGTACTTC.

The chain combines TRBV6-2 or TRBV6-3 with TRBJ2-3; 11 bases agree with TRBD2. V shed 2 bases and J 6 bases; nucleotides not matched to a gene: 10. Per germline, CDR1 MNHEY and CDR2 SVGEGT. This CDR3 comprises 17 residues. The chain's CDR3 is CASSYGLAGPLSDTQYF. CDR3 DNA sequence: TGTGCCAGCAGTTACGGACTAGCGGGCCCTCTGTCGGATACGCAGTATTTT.

CDR3 nucleotides: TGTGCCAGCAGTTTATATCTGACGACAACCAGCTCCTACAATGAGCAGTTCTTC. It codes for CASSLYLTTTSSYNEQFF. The chain carries TRBV27 and TRBJ2-1; D is ambiguous. The V end lost 1 base, the J end lost 0 bases, and 16 bases lay between the germline ends. CDR1 is MNHEY, CDR2 SMNVEV, per germline (reference sequence). This CDR3 has 18 amino acids.

The chain recombines TRBV6-2 or TRBV6-3 with TRBJ1-1; D not certain. The CDR3 totals 13 residues. CDR1 MNHEY and CDR2 SVGEGT come from the germline V gene. V lost 5 bases, J lost 0 bases, and 7 bases lay in between. The CDR3 loop is CASSAQMNTEAFF. The CDR3 bases are TGTGCCAGCAGTGCCCAGATGAACACTGAAGCTTTCTTT.

The CDR3 is CASSPPSRNTEAFF. The CDR3 bases are TGTGCCAGCAGCCCACCGTCCAGGAACACTGAAGCTTTCTTT. The chain joins TRBV5-4 to TRBJ1-1; no clear D. Germline values: CDR1 SGHNT, CDR2 YYREEE (reference sequence). V was shortened by 4 bases and J by 1 base, with 11 bases between the two germline ends. The CDR3 contains 14 residues.

The J gene is TRBJ1-3, the V gene TRBV30; D is possibly TRBD1 (5 bases). The CDR3 covers 14 residues. Trimming removed 0 bases at V and 2 bases at J, with 8 bases between. Germline-derived CDR1 and CDR2 are GTSNPN and SVGIG (reference sequence). The CDR3 loop reads CAWSVQGAGNTIYF. The CDR3 region has the DNA TGTGCCTGGAGTGTCCAAGGGGCTGGAAACACCATATATTTT.

J is TRBJ1-1 and V is TRBV6-5; 11 positions match TRBD1. V was clipped by 9 bases and J by 4 bases; unmatched bases: 10. The CDR3 length is 15 residues. Germline V CDR1 and CDR2: MNHEY, SVGAGI. CDR3: CASSPGQGAVTEAFF. CDR3 coding DNA: TGTGCCAGTTCGCCCGGACAGGGGGCGGTCACTGAAGCTTTCTTT.

The chain uses TRBV5-8 and TRBJ1-5; D is possibly TRBD1 (6 bases). The CDR3 runs to 17 residues. Trimming removed 2 bases at V and 5 bases at J, with 20 bases between. Per germline, CDR1 SGHTS and CDR2 YDEGEE. The CDR3 sequence is CASSLSLAVDSYQPQHF. CDR3 nucleotides: TGTGCCAGCAGCTTATCTTTAGCCGTGGACAGTTATCAGCCCCAGCATTTT.

The chain has TRBV24-1 and TRBJ1-4; TRBD1 matches 9 bases. CDR1 and CDR2 (germline): KGHDR, SFDVKD. The CDR3 covers 16 residues. V was pared by 4 bases and J by 8 bases, with 10 bases of the junction left unmatched. The CDR3 loop reads CATSDPHGTGQEKLFF. The DNA of the CDR3 is TGTGCCACCAGTGACCCCCACGGGACAGGGCAAGAAAAACTGTTTTTT.

The chain carries TRBV27 and TRBJ2-3, with D unresolved. The CDR3 totals 18 residues. Germline values: CDR1 MNHEY, CDR2 SMNVEV (reference sequence). Deletions cut 4 bases from V and 0 bases from J, with 20 bases between. The CDR3 here is CASSYSLPGHSSTDTQYF. The CDR3 region has the DNA TGTGCCAGCAGTTACTCGTTACCAGGCCACTCTAGCACAGATACGCAGTATTTT.

V and J are TRBV7-9 and TRBJ2-1, with TRBD2 as a possible D gene (6 bases). Looked up from germline, CDR1 is SEHNR and CDR2 is FQNEAQ (reference sequence). Trimming left V 3 bases short and J 1 base short, with 16 bases between. The length of the CDR3 is 17 residues. This chain's CDR3 is CASSFPIGRVSYNEQFF. CDR3 sequence (DNA): TGTGCCAGCAGCTTCCCTATCGGGAGAGTTTCCTACAATGAGCAGTTCTTC.

This chain uses TRBV11-2 with TRBJ2-7; 7 bases line up with TRBD1. V lost 1 base and J lost 3; bases outside the gene matches: 12. The germline gives CDR1 SGHAT, CDR2 FQNNGV. This CDR3 contains 17 residues. The CDR3 loop is CASSLGAPWGQLYEQYF. The CDR3 bases are TGTGCCAGCAGCTTAGGGGCCCCTTGGGGACAGCTCTACGAGCAGTACTTC. Full variable domain (remainder filled in from reference TRBV11-2 and TRBJ2-7): EAGVAQSPRYKIIEKRQSVAFWCNPISGHATLYWYQQILGQGPKLLIQFQNNGVVDDSQLPKDRFSAERLKGVDSTLKIQPAKLEDSAVYLCASSLGAPWGQLYEQYFGPGTRLTVT.

In its sample, this clone was seen once. The rearrangement links TRBV19 to TRBJ1-1; 7 bases line up with TRBD1. The length of the CDR3 is 15 residues. The V segment lost 4 bases and the J segment 2 bases; nucleotides outside the gene matches: 7. CDR1 is LNHDA and CDR2 is SQIVND in the germline V gene (reference sequence). In DNA form, the CDR3 reads TGTGCCAGTAGTACCTTCGGGACAGTAAACACTGAAGCTTTCTTT. Amino acid sequence: CASSTFGTVNTEAFF.

This chain connects TRBV2 to TRBJ2-7, with a possible D match to TRBD2 (6 bases). Trimming stripped 6 bases from V and 0 bases from J, with 12 bases between. CDR1 and CDR2 from the germline V gene are SNHLY and FYNNEI. There are 14 residues in the CDR3. The CDR3 nucleotides read TGTGCCAGCAGCAAGGGACTTAGCTCCTACGAGCAGTACTTC. It yields the protein CASSKGLSSYEQYF.

The chain recombines TRBV5-1 with TRBJ2-1, with 13 bases matching TRBD2. The germline CDR1 and CDR2 sequences are SGHRS and YFSETQ. There are 16 residues in the CDR3. Trimming cost V 7 bases and J 12 bases; bases outside gene matches: 16. The CDR3 DNA sequence: TGCGCCAGCGGATCATTCGGACTAGCGGGAGTGGCTGGGCAGTTCTTC. Amino acids: CASGSFGLAGVAGQFF.

The chain joins TRBV7-2 to TRBJ2-1; 9 bases map to TRBD2. This CDR3 region has 14 residues. Germline CDR1 is SGHTA and CDR2 is FQGNSA. Trimming cost V 4 bases and J 6 bases; bases outside gene matches: 4. The CDR3 spells CASSSGLAPNEQFF. CDR3 nucleotide sequence: TGTGCCAGCAGCTCCGGACTAGCGCCCAATGAGCAGTTCTTC.

This chain uses TRBV9 with TRBJ2-2, with a weak D call TRBD1 (6 bases). The CDR3 is 15 amino acids. Trimming took 2 bases from V and 6 from J, leaving 14 bases between them. Germline-derived CDR1 and CDR2 are SGDLS and YYNGEE. The CDR3 here is CASSVTGTQPGELFF. CDR3 DNA: TGTGCCAGCAGCGTTACAGGGACGCAACCCGGGGAGCTGTTTTTT.

The gene calls are TRBV5-1 and TRBJ1-3; possibly TRBD1 for D (5 bases). Trimming removed 0 bases at V and 0 bases at J, with 7 bases between. CDR1 and CDR2 (germline): SGHRS, YFSETQ. There are 15 residues in the CDR3. CDR3 residues: CASSLEGNSGNTIYF. CDR3 nucleotide sequence: TGCGCCAGCAGCTTGGAGGGGAACTCTGGAAACACCATATATTTT.

V gene TRBV5-5 combines with J gene TRBJ2-3, with D unclear. CDR1 and CDR2 from the germline V gene are SGHKS and YYEKEE (reference sequence). V was trimmed by 1 base and J by 3 bases, leaving 6 bases between them. The CDR3 loop spans 13 amino acids. The CDR3 region is CASSLTVTDTQYF. CDR3 DNA sequence: TGTGCCAGCAGCTTGACAGTTACAGATACGCAGTATTTT. Filled out from reference TRBV5-5 and TRBJ2-3, the complete variable domain reads DAGVTQSPTHLIKTRGQQVTLRCSPISGHKSVSWYQQVLGQGPQFIFQYYEKEERGRGNFPDRFSARQFPNYSSELNVNALLLGDSALYLCASSLTVTDTQYFGPGTRLTVL.

J is TRBJ1-5 and V is TRBV15; TRBD1 is a possible D gene (5 bases). Trimming took off 5 bases at V and 7 bases at J, with 18 bases between the two ends. This CDR3 is 15 amino acids long. Germline assignment: CDR1 LNHNV and CDR2 YYDKDF (reference sequence). The CDR3 reads CATSSSAGLWQPQHF. CDR3 coding DNA: TGTGCCACCAGCTCCTCAGCGGGGCTTTGGCAGCCCCAGCATTTT.

CDR3 sequence: CASRQREGSPLHF. CDR3 in DNA: TGTGCCAGCAGACAAAGGGAGGGGTCACCCCTCCACTTT. V usage is TRBV3-1 (or the pseudogene TRBV3-2) and J usage is TRBJ1-6, with a weak D call TRBD1 (5 bases). The V gene lost 6 bases and the J gene lost 10 bases, with 13 bases spanning the gap. Per germline, CDR1 LGHDT and CDR2 YNNKEL (reference sequence). The CDR3 loop spans 13 amino acids.

The chain carries TRBV4-1 and TRBJ2-1, with D tentatively TRBD1 (5 bases). The germline V gene has CDR1 MGHRA and CDR2 YSYEKL. The V end was cut by 0 bases, the J end by 9 bases, with 15 bases between. The CDR3 totals 15 residues. In DNA, the CDR3 is TGCGCCAGCAGCCAAGAATACCCCGACAGAGGTGAGCAGTTCTTC. Protein: CASSQEYPDRGEQFF.

The gene calls are TRBV19 and TRBJ2-7; maybe TRBD2 (6 bases). Looked up from germline, CDR1 is LNHDA and CDR2 is SQIVND (reference sequence). Trimming left V 6 bases short and J 7 bases short, with 19 bases between. The CDR3 runs 14 residues. The CDR3 region has the DNA TGTGCCAGTAGAACGGGACTCGAGCTCGGGGAGCAGTACTTC. The encoded protein is CASRTGLELGEQYF.

The V call is TRBV5-6, the J call TRBJ2-1; 9 bases fit TRBD2. The junction had 9 bases not matched to a gene; V was cut back by 1 base and J by 10 bases. Germline V gene sequence: CDR1 SGHDT, CDR2 YYEEEE. The CDR3 totals 15 residues. In nucleotides, the CDR3 is TGTGCCAGCAGCTTGTTGGTAGCGGGGGCAGGCGAGCAGTTCTTC. Amino acid sequence: CASSLLVAGAGEQFF. Looking up the rest from reference TRBV5-6 and TRBJ2-1 gives the full variable domain: DAGVTQSPTHLIKTRGQQVTLRCSPKSGHDTVSWYQQALGQGPQFIFQYYEEEERQRGNFPDRFSGHQFPNYSSELNVNALLLGDSALYLCASSLLVAGAGEQFFGPGTRLTVL.

This clone was detected only a few times. V and J are TRBV19 and TRBJ1-2; 7 bases line up with TRBD1. This CDR3 region has 13 residues. V was pared by 7 bases and J by 7 bases, with 9 bases of the junction left unmatched. Germline CDR1 LNHDA, CDR2 SQIVND (reference sequence). Here the CDR3 reads CASTEDRDRGYTF. The CDR3 coding sequence is TGTGCCAGTACAGAAGACAGGGATCGTGGCTACACCTTC.

V usage is TRBV5-1 and J usage is TRBJ1-2, with 7 bases fitting TRBD1. The CDR3 sequence is 14 residues long. After removal of 0 bases from V and 3 bases from J, the junction contained 2 bases not matched to a gene. Looked up from germline, CDR1 is SGHRS and CDR2 is YFSETQ. The CDR3 loop reads CASSLDRGHYGYTF. In DNA form, the CDR3 reads TGCGCCAGCAGCTTGGACAGGGGTCACTATGGCTACACCTTC.